This T cell receptor beta chain was profiled in a study of breast tumors, draining lymph nodes, adjacent tissues. The lymph nodes were axillary draining lymph nodes from breast cancer patients. TCRdb re-called the multiplex PCR reads with MiXCR, one entry per CDR3 protein. The table includes about 180,000 distinct CDR3 sequences, 33% detected once. This clonotype showed up many times. V shed 0 bases and J shed 0 bases, with 5 bases lying between them. Germline V CDR1 and CDR2: WNHNN, SYGVQD (reference sequence). This CDR3 has 14 residues. This TCR came from a female donor with breast cancer. Some clones in this sample may be carry-over from other donors' samples. The chain couples TRBV10-1 to TRBJ2-5; D possibly corresponds to TRBD2 (5 bases). Sample: axillary lymph node tissue. The CDR3 region is CASSESTNQETQYF. CDR3 coding DNA: TGCGCCAGCAGTGAGTCGACTAACCAAGAGACCCAGTACTTC.